The rows below give T cell receptor beta chains drawn from one sample of a study of T cell responses to AZD1222 COVID-19 vaccine. Generated by immunoSEQ multiplex PCR, the TCRdb table keeps only in-frame clones and is missing some. Of about 120,000 clones listed, roughly 84% are singletons. Material: peripheral blood, obtained 28 days after the second AZD1222 dose. These receptor sequences come from an adult who received the AZD1222 COVID-19 vaccine. The CDR3 runs from the conserved cysteine through the conserved F or W. The order of the fields is clone size, D gene, V gene, J gene, CDR3 DNA, CDR3 protein. D genes are given only for firm matches. Rows may omit the clone size; those that give it use once, few, many or a size class.

clone size: -
D gene: -
V gene: TRBV18
J gene: TRBJ1-2
CDR3 DNA: TGTGCCAGCTCACTAGACAATGGCGCGAACTATGGCTACACCTTC
CDR3 protein: CASSLDNGANYGYTF

clone size: -
D gene: -
V gene: TRBV4-1
J gene: TRBJ2-3
CDR3 DNA: TGCGCCAGCAGCCTTACACCACTCACAGATACGCAGTATTTT
CDR3 protein: CASSLTPLTDTQYF

clone size: -
D gene: -
V gene: TRBV4-3
J gene: TRBJ2-5
CDR3 DNA: TGCGCCAGCAGCCAATCAGGGGCCCAAGAGACCCAGTACTTC
CDR3 protein: CASSQSGAQETQYF

clone size: -
D gene: TRBD2
V gene: TRBV7-3
J gene: TRBJ2-1
CDR3 DNA: TGTGCCAGCAGCTTTGGAGCGGGGGGTTACAATGAGCAGTTCTTC
CDR3 protein: CASSFGAGGYNEQFF

clone size: -
D gene: -
V gene: TRBV6-1
J gene: TRBJ1-3
CDR3 DNA: TGTGCCAGCAGTGAAGCAAATGCTGTCGGAAACACCATATATTTT
CDR3 protein: CASSEANAVGNTIYF

clone size: -
D gene: -
V gene: TRBV30
J gene: TRBJ2-1
CDR3 DNA: TGTGCCTGGAGTGTGTCCGGTAACAATGAGCAGTTCTTC
CDR3 protein: CAWSVSGNNEQFF

clone size: -
D gene: -
V gene: TRBV7-2
J gene: TRBJ2-7
CDR3 DNA: TGTGCCAGCAGCTTAGCGGGGGCCTACGAGCAGTACTTC
CDR3 protein: CASSLAGAYEQYF

clone size: -
D gene: -
V gene: TRBV24-1
J gene: TRBJ2-7
CDR3 DNA: TGTGCCACCAGTGATTCTCTCTCCTACGAGCAGTACTTC
CDR3 protein: CATSDSLSYEQYF

clone size: few
D gene: -
V gene: TRBV30
J gene: TRBJ2-3
CDR3 DNA: TGTGCCTGGAGTAAACAGGGAGGGAATACGCAGTATTTT
CDR3 protein: CAWSKQGGNTQYF

clone size: -
D gene: -
V gene: TRBV24-1
J gene: TRBJ2-1
CDR3 DNA: TGTGCCACCAGTGGCACAGGGAGCGTTCTAACTGAGCAGTTCTTC
CDR3 protein: CATSGTGSVLTEQFF

clone size: -
D gene: -
V gene: TRBV4-3
J gene: TRBJ1-2
CDR3 DNA: TGCGCCAGCAGCCAAGATTCCGCGGGGAAGGATGGCTACACCTTC
CDR3 protein: CASSQDSAGKDGYTF

clone size: -
D gene: -
V gene: TRBV7-6
J gene: TRBJ2-6
CDR3 DNA: TGTGCCAGCAGCCCGAGACCAGTTAGCTCTGGGGCCAACGTCCTGACTTTC
CDR3 protein: CASSPRPVSSGANVLTF

clone size: -
D gene: TRBD1
V gene: TRBV5-6
J gene: TRBJ1-1
CDR3 DNA: TGTGCCAGCAGCTCGCATTACAGGGGGAACACTGAAGCTTTCTTT
CDR3 protein: CASSSHYRGNTEAFF

clone size: -
D gene: TRBD1
V gene: TRBV5-4
J gene: TRBJ2-3
CDR3 DNA: TGTGCCAGCAGCTACGGACAGGGGGCGAAAGATACGCAGTATTTT
CDR3 protein: CASSYGQGAKDTQYF